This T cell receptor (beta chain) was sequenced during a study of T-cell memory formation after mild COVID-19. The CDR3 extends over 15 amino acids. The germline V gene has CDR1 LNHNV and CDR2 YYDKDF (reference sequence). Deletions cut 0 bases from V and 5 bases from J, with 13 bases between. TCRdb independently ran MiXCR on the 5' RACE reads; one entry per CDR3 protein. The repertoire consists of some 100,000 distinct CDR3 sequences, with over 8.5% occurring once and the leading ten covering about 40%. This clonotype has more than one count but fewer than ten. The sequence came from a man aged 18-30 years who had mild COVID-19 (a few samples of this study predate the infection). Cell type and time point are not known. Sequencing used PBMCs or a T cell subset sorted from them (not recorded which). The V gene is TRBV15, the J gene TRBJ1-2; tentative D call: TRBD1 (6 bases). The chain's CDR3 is CATSRDLGGGYGYTF. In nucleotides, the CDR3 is TGTGCCACCAGCAGAGATCTGGGAGGGGGTTATGGCTACACCTTC.